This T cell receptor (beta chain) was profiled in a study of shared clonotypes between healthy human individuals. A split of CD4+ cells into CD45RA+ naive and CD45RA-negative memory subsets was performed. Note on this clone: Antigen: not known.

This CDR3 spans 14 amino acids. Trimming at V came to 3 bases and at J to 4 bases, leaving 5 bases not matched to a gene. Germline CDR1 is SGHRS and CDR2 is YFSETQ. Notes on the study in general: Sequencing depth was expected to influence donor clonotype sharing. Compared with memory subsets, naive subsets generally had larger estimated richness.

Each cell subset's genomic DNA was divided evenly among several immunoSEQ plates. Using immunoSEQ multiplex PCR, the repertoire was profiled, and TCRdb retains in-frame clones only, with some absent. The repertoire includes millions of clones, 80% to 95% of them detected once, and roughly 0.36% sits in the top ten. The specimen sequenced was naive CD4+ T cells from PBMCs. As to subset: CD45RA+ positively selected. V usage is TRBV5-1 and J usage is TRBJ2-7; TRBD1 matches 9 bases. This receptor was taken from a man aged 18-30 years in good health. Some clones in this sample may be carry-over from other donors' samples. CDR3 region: CASSSGDRAYEQYF. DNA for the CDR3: TGCGCCAGCAGCTCAGGGGACAGGGCTTACGAGCAGTACTTC. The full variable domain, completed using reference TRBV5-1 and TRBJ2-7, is KAGVTQTPRYLIKTRGQQVTLSCSPISGHRSVSWYQQTPGQGLQFLFEYFSETQRNKGNFPGRFSGRQFSNSRSEMNVSTLELGDSALYLCASSSGDRAYEQYFGPGTRLTVT.